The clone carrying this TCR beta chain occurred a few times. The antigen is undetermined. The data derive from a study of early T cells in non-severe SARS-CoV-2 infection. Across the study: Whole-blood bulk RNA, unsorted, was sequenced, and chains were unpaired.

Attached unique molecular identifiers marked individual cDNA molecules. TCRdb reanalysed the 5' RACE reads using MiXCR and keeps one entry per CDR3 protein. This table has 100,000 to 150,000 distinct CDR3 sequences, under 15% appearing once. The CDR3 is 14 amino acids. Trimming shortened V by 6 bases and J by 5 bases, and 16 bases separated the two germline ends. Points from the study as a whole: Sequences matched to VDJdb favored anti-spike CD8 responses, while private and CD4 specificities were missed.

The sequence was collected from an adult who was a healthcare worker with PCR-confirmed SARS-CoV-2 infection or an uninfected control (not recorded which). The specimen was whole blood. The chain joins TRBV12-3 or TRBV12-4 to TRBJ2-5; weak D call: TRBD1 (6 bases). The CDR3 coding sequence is TGTGCCAGCAGACCTACGACAGGATCCGAGACCCAGTACTTC. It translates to CASRPTTGSETQYF.